Presented here are 29 T cell receptor beta chains from one specimen sequenced in a study of blood T cell repertoires in COVID-19. The assay was immunoSEQ multiplex PCR, and TCRdb's table has in-frame clones only and misses some. The repertoire consists of some 300,000 clones, with over 85% occurring once and the leading ten covering less than 9.5%. Sequenced: PBMCs or T cells enriched from blood (not recorded which). The receptors were gathered from a woman younger than 45 who had recovered from COVID-19.

The genes are TRBV5-4 and TRBJ1-1, with 7 bases fitting TRBD1. Unmatched junction bases numbered 10, after V lost 4 bases and J lost 1 base. Looked up from germline, CDR1 is SGHNT and CDR2 is YYREEE (reference sequence). The CDR3 length is 16 residues. CDR3 DNA: TGTGCCAGCAGCCAAGGATGGACAGGTGCGAACACTGAAGCTTTCTTT. This codes for CASSQGWTGANTEAFF.

This chain uses TRBV11-3 with TRBJ1-1, with 7 bases matching TRBD1. Trimming took 1 base from V and 4 from J; bases not matched to a gene: 3. The germline CDR1 and CDR2 sequences are SGHNT and YENEEA. CDR3 length equals 14 residues. The CDR3 region is CASSLGDRSTEAFF. In DNA form, the CDR3 reads TGTGCCAGCAGCTTAGGGGACAGAAGCACTGAAGCTTTCTTT.

The rearrangement joins TRBV3-1 (or the pseudogene TRBV3-2) to TRBJ2-3, with unresolved D. Germline-derived CDR1 and CDR2 are LGHDT and YNNKEL (reference sequence). Trimming left V 5 bases short and J 2 bases short, with 5 bases between. The CDR3 has 12 amino acids. The CDR3 DNA reads as TGTGCCAGCAGCTCCCTCACAGATACGCAGTATTTT. Encoded protein: CASSSLTDTQYF.

This rearrangement joins TRBV7-2 to TRBJ2-1; 7 bases match TRBD1. Germline V gives CDR1 SGHTA, CDR2 FQGNSA. Trimming at V came to 4 bases and at J to 4 bases, leaving 7 bases not matched to a gene. The CDR3 has 15 residues. The chain's CDR3 is CASSSWTGAYNEQFF. The CDR3 region has the DNA TGTGCCAGCAGCTCGTGGACAGGCGCATACAATGAGCAGTTCTTC. Together with reference TRBV7-2 and TRBJ2-1, the CDR3 gives the full variable domain: GAGVSQSPSNKVTEKGKDVELRCDPISGHTALYWYRQSLGQGLEFLIYFQGNSAPDKSGLPSDRFSAERTGGSVSTLTIQRTQQEDSAVYLCASSSWTGAYNEQFFGPGTRLTVL.

The chain uses TRBV9 and TRBJ1-1; D call uncertain. Between the trimmed V and J ends, which lost 3 bases and 1 base, there was a span of 10 bases. CDR1 SGDLS and CDR2 YYNGEE come from the germline V gene. The CDR3 is made up of 14 amino acids. For the CDR3, the DNA is TGTGCCAGCAGCGGCGGCGGAGAGAACACTGAAGCTTTCTTT. It yields the protein CASSGGGENTEAFF.

The rearrangement links TRBV5-4 to TRBJ2-3; 8 nucleotides align to TRBD1. This CDR3 region has 16 residues. With V trimmed by 0 bases and J by 2 bases, 5 bases remained unmatched. The V gene's germline CDR1 is SGHNT and CDR2 YYREEE (reference sequence). CDR3 loop: CASSLARDRITDTQYF. In nucleotides, the CDR3 is TGTGCCAGCAGCTTGGCCCGGGACAGGATCACAGATACGCAGTATTTT.

The chain has TRBV5-1 and TRBJ1-2; the D gene is possibly TRBD1 (5 bases). Germline CDR1 and CDR2: SGHRS and YFSETQ. The CDR3 is 16 residues long. V was trimmed by 4 bases and J by 2 bases, leaving 18 bases between them. The CDR3 bases are TGCGCCAGCAGCCAGGTGGACACACCTAAGAACTATGGCTACACCTTC. Translation: CASSQVDTPKNYGYTF.

The count of this clone is one. This sequence joins TRBV28 and TRBJ2-3; perhaps TRBD1 as D (5 bases). V was trimmed by 7 bases and J by 2 bases, leaving 13 bases between them. The germline V gene has CDR1 MDHEN and CDR2 SYDVKM. The CDR3 totals 14 residues. The DNA of the CDR3 is TGTGCCAGCACTGGGCAGGGTTCCACAGATACGCAGTATTTT. Its translation is CASTGQGSTDTQYF. Drawing the rest from reference TRBV28 and TRBJ2-3, the complete variable domain is DVKVTQSSRYLVKRTGEKVFLECVQDMDHENMFWYRQDPGLGLRLIYFSYDVKMKEKGDIPEGYSVSREKKERFSLILESASTNQTSMYLCASTGQGSTDTQYFGPGTRLTVL.

The chain is built from TRBV6-5 and TRBJ1-1; 9 positions match TRBD1. With 5 bases clipped from V and 4 bases from J, the junction kept 8 bases outside the gene matches. The length of the CDR3 is 15 residues. Germline assignment: CDR1 MNHEY and CDR2 SVGAGI. DNA for the CDR3: TGTGCCAGCAGTAAACAGGGGGCGCAGGCCACTGAAGCTTTCTTT. Translating it yields CASSKQGAQATEAFF.

This clone showed up many times. CDR3 sequence (DNA): TGTGCCAGCAGCGTAGGGGGCGAGGTGTACTATGGCTACACCTTC. It translates to CASSVGGEVYYGYTF. The gene calls are TRBV9 and TRBJ1-2, with D possibly matching TRBD1 (5 bases). V gave up 0 bases and J gave up 3 bases, with 12 bases separating them. The CDR3 is made up of 15 amino acids. Germline CDR1 is SGDLS and CDR2 is YYNGEE.

This clone was seen only once. The rearrangement links TRBV30 to TRBJ2-1; D uncertain. Per the germline V gene, CDR1 is GTSNPN and CDR2 is SVGIG (reference sequence). The CDR3 is made up of 14 amino acids. Trimming removed 3 bases from V and 1 base from J, with 10 bases in between. CDR3: CAWSRDRSYNEQFF. The CDR3 DNA reads as TGTGCCTGGAGCCGAGATCGGTCCTACAATGAGCAGTTCTTC. Looking up the rest from reference TRBV30 and TRBJ2-1 gives the full variable domain: SQTIHQWPATLVQPVGSPLSLECTVEGTSNPNLYWYRQAAGRGLQLLFYSVGIGQISSEVPQNLSASRPQDRQFILSSKKLLLSDSGFYLCAWSRDRSYNEQFFGPGTRLTVL.

This clone has only one observation. One junction end does not reproduce the germline sequence, and a read error may be involved. The chain uses TRBV4-1 and TRBJ2-7; 9 bases fit TRBD1. Germline CDR1 MGHRA, CDR2 YSYEKL. CDR3 length equals 13 residues. The CDR3 loop is CASSQGSWDRVDF. Here the CDR3 DNA reads TGCGCCAGCAGCCAAGGTTCGTGGGACAGGGTAGACTTC.

The J gene is TRBJ2-5, the V gene TRBV12-3 or TRBV12-4; D is uncertain. Trimming removed 3 bases at V and 1 base at J, with 6 bases between. There are 13 residues in the CDR3. In DNA form, the CDR3 reads TGTGCCAGCAGTTTTCTAGGCCAAGAGACCCAGTACTTC. Protein product: CASSFLGQETQYF.

This clone has a handful of counts. V gene TRBV21-1 combines with J gene TRBJ1-1; the table's D call, TRBD1, was not checked against the DNA. TRBV21-1 is a known pseudogene. This CDR3 spans 13 amino acids. CDR3 protein: CASSKAHTTEAFF. The CDR3, as DNA: TGTGCCAGCAGCAAAGCCCACACCACTGAAGCTTTCTTT.

This clone showed up just once. Here the CDR3 reads CASLRGSYEQYF. In DNA form, the CDR3 reads TGTGCCAGCCTGCGCGGTTCCTACGAGCAGTACTTC. J is TRBJ2-7 and V is TRBV28; D gene uncertain. CDR1 is MDHEN and CDR2 is SYDVKM in the germline V gene. Trimming took 8 bases from V and 1 from J, leaving 9 bases between them. The CDR3 extends over 12 amino acids.

This clone was seen just once. This sequence joins TRBV19 and TRBJ1-1; possibly TRBD1 for D (5 bases). Germline CDR1 and CDR2: LNHDA and SQIVND (reference sequence). The CDR3 spans 15 residues. Trimming cost V 2 bases and J 1 base, with 11 bases left between them. The CDR3 DNA is TGTGCCAGTAGTATATCGCACAGGAGGAACACTGAAGCTTTCTTT. This translates into CASSISHRRNTEAFF.

The V and J genes are TRBV7-2 and TRBJ1-2, with 7 nucleotides matching TRBD1. The V segment lost 3 bases and the J segment 8 bases; nucleotides outside the gene matches: 12. The CDR3 totals 15 residues. Germline CDR1 and CDR2: SGHTA and FQGNSA. CDR3 sequence: CASSFMTGLVGGYTF. In DNA, the CDR3 is TGTGCCAGCAGCTTCATGACAGGGTTGGTCGGGGGCTACACCTTC. The entire variable domain, with the rest obtained from reference TRBV7-2 and TRBJ1-2, is as follows: GAGVSQSPSNKVTEKGKDVELRCDPISGHTALYWYRQSLGQGLEFLIYFQGNSAPDKSGLPSDRFSAERTGGSVSTLTIQRTQQEDSAVYLCASSFMTGLVGGYTFGSGTRLTVV.

The rearrangement links TRBV9 to TRBJ1-6; possibly TRBD1 for D (6 bases). The germline V gene encodes CDR1 SGDLS and CDR2 YYNGEE. This CDR3 spans 16 amino acids. Trimming stripped 0 bases from V and 3 bases from J, with 10 bases between. The CDR3 DNA reads TGTGCCAGCAGCGTAGGGGACACGGTCTATAATTCACCCCTCCACTTT. It codes for CASSVGDTVYNSPLHF.

This sequence joins TRBV12-3 or TRBV12-4 and TRBJ1-6; D remains unclear. The CDR3 runs to 13 residues. Trimming removed 1 base at V and 8 bases at J, with 6 bases between. The CDR3 protein is CASSLEEHSPLHF. DNA of the CDR3: TGTGCCAGCAGTTTAGAGGAGCATTCACCCCTCCACTTT.

The chain recombines TRBV3-1 (or the pseudogene TRBV3-2) with TRBJ2-7; 7 bases map to TRBD1. The CDR3 totals 13 residues. The V and J ends lost 4 bases and 5 bases, in that order; junction bases with no gene match: 5. The germline V gene has CDR1 LGHDT and CDR2 YNNKEL (reference sequence). CDR3 protein: CASSLFDRDEQYF. The CDR3 bases are TGTGCCAGCAGCCTCTTTGACAGGGACGAGCAGTACTTC.

This clone was counted once. An end of the junction does not agree with germline; a read error may underlie this. The chain links TRBV7-9 to TRBJ2-3; 7 bases align to TRBD2. Germline CDR1 and CDR2: SEHNR and FQNEAQ (reference sequence). CDR3 size: 12 residues. CDR3: CASRLGRETQYF. CDR3 coding DNA: TGTGCCAGCAGGTTAGGGCGGGAGACGCAGTATTTT.

The genes are TRBV15 and TRBJ2-7; a possible D gene is TRBD2 (6 bases). Germline CDR1 reads LNHNV; CDR2 reads YYDKDF (reference sequence). V lost 0 bases and J lost 2, with 11 bases in between. There are 15 residues in the CDR3. Written as DNA, the CDR3 is TGTGCCACCAGCAGAGATTTGTGGACTACCTACGAGCAGTACTTC. Protein: CATSRDLWTTYEQYF.

This clone occurred once. V and J are TRBV5-6 and TRBJ1-6; the D gene is possibly TRBD1 (5 bases). V lost 0 bases to trimming and J lost 10 bases, with 17 bases between them. Germline CDR1 is SGHDT and CDR2 is YYEEEE. The CDR3 covers 16 residues. Written as DNA, the CDR3 is TGTGCCAGCAGCTTGGGGATGGCAGGGATGGGCTCACCCCTCCACTTT. Its protein product is CASSLGMAGMGSPLHF.

This chain uses TRBV27 with TRBJ1-4; D not resolved. The V gene lost 1 base and the J gene lost 0 bases, with 9 bases spanning the gap. CDR1 and CDR2 from the germline V gene are MNHEY and SMNVEV (reference sequence). This CDR3 comprises 16 residues. Written as DNA, the CDR3 is TGTGCCAGCAGTTTATTTTTCCCAGCAACTAATGAAAAACTGTTTTTT. Its protein is CASSLFFPATNEKLFF.

This clone is a singleton in its sample. The chain recombines TRBV19 with TRBJ2-5; no clear D. This CDR3 comprises 13 residues. Germline V lookup: CDR1 LNHDA, CDR2 SQIVND (reference sequence). The germline V and J ends were trimmed by 8 bases and 1 base, with 11 bases remaining between them. CDR3 amino acids: CASSVAAQETQYF. As DNA, the CDR3 is TGTGCCAGTTCGGTGGCGGCCCAAGAGACCCAGTACTTC.

This chain links TRBV5-5 with TRBJ1-1; D is undetermined. Per the germline V gene, CDR1 is SGHKS and CDR2 is YYEKEE (reference sequence). Trimming left V 1 base short and J 1 base short, with 5 bases between. The CDR3 consists of 13 residues. The CDR3 region is CASSLWQNTEAFF. The CDR3 DNA reads TGTGCCAGCAGCTTGTGGCAGAACACTGAAGCTTTCTTT.

The V gene is TRBV29-1, the J gene TRBJ2-7; D not resolved. The CDR3 runs 12 residues. Per the germline V gene, CDR1 is SQVTM and CDR2 is ANQGSEA. CDR3: CILVIHAREQYF. The CDR3 bases are TGCATCCTAGTTATACATGCTCGCGAGCAGTACTTC.

This chain links TRBV5-1 with TRBJ2-1, with 13 bases fitting TRBD2. The CDR3 loop spans 16 amino acids. J lost 6 bases, V lost 4 bases, and 7 bases had no gene match. Germline V gives CDR1 SGHRS, CDR2 YFSETQ. In DNA form, the CDR3 reads TGCGCCAGCAGCCCGCACGGACTAGCGGGAGTCAATGAGCAGTTCTTC. It encodes CASSPHGLAGVNEQFF.

Remarks on this clone: The DNA is omitted, as the CDR3 cannot be located on it reliably, and the CDR3 follows TCRdb's listing. The chain links TRBV7-3 to TRBJ1-6. The CDR3 length is 24 residues, termini included. Per germline, CDR1 SGHTA and CDR2 FQGTGA. This CDR3 reads CASSLNRDSYNSPLHFGGDSPLHF.